This TCR beta chain was identified during a study of shared clonotypes between healthy human individuals. Background on the study: Donor ages ranged 18 to 49 years: a couple of women, a few men. CD8 memory received one plate per donor, CD8 naive two, CD4 memory three and CD4 naive three. The study's findings and limits: Four donors shared about 4.5% of their naive CD4 clonotypes. Compared with memory subsets, naive subsets generally had larger estimated richness.

The V gene end was trimmed by 8 bases and the J gene end by 7 bases; junction bases not matched to a gene: 14. Germline V gene data show CDR1 as MNHGY and CDR2 as SVAAGI. CDR3 size: 16 residues. TCRdb's table, derived via immunoSEQ multiplex PCR, lists solely in-frame clones and lacks some. The sample contains 2 million to 3 million clones, over 85% of which appear only once. Worth noting for this clone: Antigen specificity is unknown.

The sequenced sample consisted of naive CD4+ T cells from PBMCs. The subset denotes: CD45RA+ positively selected. This chain links TRBV6-9 with TRBJ2-1; 10 nucleotides match TRBD2. This receptor was obtained from a man aged 18 to 30 in good health. Some clones in this sample may be carry-over from other donors' samples. CDR3 sequence (DNA): TGTGCCAGCCCGTCGAAGAAAGCGGGAGGGCCTAATGAGCAGTTCTTC. Translation: CASPSKKAGGPNEQFF.